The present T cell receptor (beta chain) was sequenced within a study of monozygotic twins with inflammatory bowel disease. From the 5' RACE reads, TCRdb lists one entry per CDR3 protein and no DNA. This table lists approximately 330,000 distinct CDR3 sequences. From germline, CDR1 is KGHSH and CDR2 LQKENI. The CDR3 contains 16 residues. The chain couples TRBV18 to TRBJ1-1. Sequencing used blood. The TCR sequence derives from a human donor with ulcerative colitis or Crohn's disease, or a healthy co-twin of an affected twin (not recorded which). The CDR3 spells CASSPTQVLGNTEAFF.